This T cell receptor beta chain was obtained from a study of T cell repertoires in cytomegalovirus infection. Study-wide background: The public TCR beta signatures pointed to both CMV infection and matching HLA type.

V gave up 1 base and J gave up 0 bases, with 12 bases separating them. This CDR3 comprises 16 residues. Germline lookup yields CDR1 SGHTA and CDR2 FQGNSA. General study results and limits: HLA-C-restricted CMV-specific TCR beta clonotypes prevailed in the ex vivo response. Carriage of CMV together with the relevant HLA was identifiable through cumulative public TCR beta family frequency.

In TCRdb, the reads were re-called with MiXCR into one record per CDR3 protein. The profile shows roughly 230,000 distinct CDR3 sequences, more than 15% of them singletons. This clonotype was found many times. Its antigen is unknown. The sample consisted of CD8+ T cells from PBMCs. The J gene is TRBJ1-1, the V gene TRBV7-2, with a possible D match to TRBD1 (5 bases). This clonotype was sampled from a human donor in good health (CMV status not recorded). Some clones in this sample may be carry-over from other donors' samples. The CDR3 DNA sequence: TGTGCCAGCAGCTTAGAATTGACAGAGGTGAACACTGAAGCTTTCTTT. It specifies CASSLELTEVNTEAFF.